What follows are 29 T cell receptor beta chains derived from one specimen sequenced in a study of cytomegalovirus exposure and HLA in healthy donors. The PCR contained 60 Vbeta and 13 Jbeta primers. Repertoires were generated with immunoSEQ multiplex PCR, while TCRdb's copy carries only in-frame clones and drops some. The sample table includes about 96,000 clones. What was sequenced was PBMCs. These receptors all come from a woman in her 30s in good health and CMV-seronegative.

The chain carries TRBV5-4 and TRBJ2-5; 11 positions match TRBD2. The J call is in doubt because the DNA end fits TRBJ2-7 better. CDR3 length: 15 residues. Germline CDR1 is SGHNT and CDR2 is YYREEE (reference sequence). The CDR3 DNA follows: TGTGCCAGCAGCTTGGATTTAGCGGGAGGGAACGAGCAGTACTTC. Translated, it gives CASSLDLAGGNEQYF.

The gene calls are TRBV5-6 and TRBJ2-7; 10 bases are a match to TRBD1. This CDR3 is built from 17 residues. The V segment lost 4 bases and the J segment 0 bases; nucleotides outside the gene matches: 10. Germline CDR1 is SGHDT and CDR2 is YYEEEE. The CDR3 here is CASSIWTGGLSSYEQYF. The CDR3 bases are TGTGCCAGCAGCATATGGACAGGGGGATTGAGCTCCTACGAGCAGTACTTC.

The chain recombines TRBV15 with TRBJ1-5; a possible D gene is TRBD1 (6 bases). This CDR3 spans 18 amino acids. Germline lookup yields CDR1 LNHNV and CDR2 YYDKDF (reference sequence). Trimming cost V 5 bases and J 0 bases, with 20 bases left between them. In nucleotides, the CDR3 is TGTGCCACCAGCCCTAGGGACAAATACGAATATAGCAATCAGCCCCAGCATTTT. Amino acids: CATSPRDKYEYSNQPQHF. The full variable domain, its missing parts supplied by reference TRBV15 and TRBJ1-5, is DAMVIQNPRYQVTQFGKPVTLSCSQTLNHNVMYWYQQKSSQAPKLLFHYYDKDFNNEADTPDNFQSRRPNTSFCFLDIRSPGLGDTAMYLCATSPRDKYEYSNQPQHFGDGTRLSIL.

This rearrangement joins TRBV27 to TRBJ2-3; 7 positions agree with TRBD2. Germline V gives CDR1 MNHEY, CDR2 SMNVEV (reference sequence). The CDR3 loop spans 18 amino acids. V was pared by 4 bases and J by 4 bases, with 17 bases of the junction left unmatched. This CDR3 reads CASSYGGVMGAPPDTQYF. CDR3 in DNA: TGTGCCAGCAGTTATGGGGGGGTCATGGGAGCCCCACCAGATACGCAGTATTTT.

The chain joins TRBV28 to TRBJ2-7; 10 nucleotides agree with TRBD1. This CDR3 comprises 13 residues. Trimming removed 10 bases from V and 7 bases from J; junction bases left unmatched: 10. Germline lookup yields CDR1 MDHEN and CDR2 SYDVKM. The DNA for the CDR3 is TGTGCCACTCAAAGACAGGGGGCTGAAGAGCAGTACTTC. Translating it yields CATQRQGAEEQYF.

The J gene is TRBJ2-2, the V gene TRBV4-1; 8 bases match TRBD2. The germline gives CDR1 MGHRA, CDR2 YSYEKL. The V gene end was trimmed by 4 bases and the J gene end by 4 bases; junction bases not matched to a gene: 11. CDR3 length: 17 residues. The CDR3 bases are TGCGCCAGCAGCCTCCCCCGGGGGGGAAGGATCACCGGGGAGCTGTTTTTT. It codes for CASSLPRGGRITGELFF.

V usage is TRBV18 and J usage is TRBJ2-7, with 7 bases lining up with TRBD2. With V trimmed by 4 bases and J by 3 bases, 6 bases remained unmatched. From germline, CDR1 is KGHSH and CDR2 LQKENI. The CDR3 has 14 residues. CDR3 region: CASSRPGGNYEQYF. For the CDR3, the DNA is TGTGCCAGCTCACGCCCCGGGGGGAACTACGAGCAGTACTTC.

The chain links TRBV9 to TRBJ1-5; no firm D call. V gave up 0 bases and J gave up 4 bases, with 5 bases separating them. This CDR3 has 13 amino acids. Germline V gives CDR1 SGDLS, CDR2 YYNGEE. CDR3 nucleotides: TGTGCCAGCAGCGTAGGGCTTAATCAGCCCCAGCATTTT. It codes for CASSVGLNQPQHF.

V is TRBV19 and J is TRBJ2-1; 8 positions agree with TRBD2. V trimming: 5 bases; J trimming: 1 base; junction bases outside the gene matches: 1. There are 14 residues in the CDR3. The germline V gene has CDR1 LNHDA and CDR2 SQIVND (reference sequence). CDR3 loop: CASSREGSYNEQFF. The DNA of the CDR3 is TGTGCCAGTAGTCGGGAGGGATCCTACAATGAGCAGTTCTTC.

V is TRBV11-2 and J is TRBJ2-5; perhaps TRBD1 as D (5 bases). In germline, CDR1 is SGHAT, CDR2 FQNNGV. Between the trimmed V and J ends, which lost 2 bases and 2 bases, there was a span of 12 bases. This CDR3 has 15 residues. In nucleotides, the CDR3 is TGTGCCAGCAGCTTAACCCGGACACTTCAAGAGACCCAGTACTTC. Residues: CASSLTRTLQETQYF.

V gene TRBV5-1 combines with J gene TRBJ1-4, with TRBD1 matching over 12 bases. Trimming at V came to 3 bases and at J to 14 bases, leaving 8 bases not matched to a gene. Germline V gene lookup returns CDR1 SGHRS and CDR2 YFSETQ. CDR3 length equals 14 residues. This CDR3 is CASSSGTGGGFLFF. The CDR3 DNA reads as TGCGCCAGCAGCTCTGGGACAGGGGGCGGTTTTCTGTTTTTT.

V gene TRBV5-1 combines with J gene TRBJ2-5, with 7 bases aligning to TRBD1. The V gene's germline CDR1 is SGHRS and CDR2 YFSETQ. The CDR3 spans 13 residues. Losses at the gene ends were 4 bases for V and 5 bases for J; bases not matched to a gene: 5. In nucleotides, the CDR3 is TGCGCCAGCAGCGACAGGGCGACGGAGACCCAGTACTTC. Translating it yields CASSDRATETQYF.

In DNA form, the CDR3 reads TGTGCCTGGGGGAGGGTTGCTGAAGCTTTCTTT. Its protein is CAWGRVAEAFF. This chain links TRBV30 with TRBJ1-1; D not certain. This CDR3 is built from 11 residues. Germline values: CDR1 GTSNPN, CDR2 SVGIG (reference sequence). The germline V and J ends were trimmed by 5 bases and 6 bases, with 10 bases remaining between them.

As DNA, the CDR3 is TGTGCCTGGAGTGAGACGGGGAATCAGCCCCAGCATTTT. Residues: CAWSETGNQPQHF. The chain employs TRBV30 and TRBJ1-5, with unresolved D. CDR1 and CDR2 from the germline V gene are GTSNPN and SVGIG (reference sequence). This CDR3 is 13 amino acids long. V was clipped by 1 base and J by 4 bases, with 8 bases between them.

The chain combines TRBV19 with TRBJ1-5; D ambiguous. Germline CDR1 and CDR2: LNHDA and SQIVND (reference sequence). V lost 3 bases, J lost 3 bases, and 12 bases lay in between. CDR3 size: 15 residues. CDR3 nucleotides: TGTGCCAGTAGTATGTCGTCCAGATCCAATCAGCCCCAGCATTTT. Encoded protein: CASSMSSRSNQPQHF.

This chain joins TRBV7-2 and TRBJ2-5; 10 nucleotides match TRBD2. The germline V gene encodes CDR1 SGHTA and CDR2 FQGNSA. J lost 5 bases, V lost 3 bases, and 6 bases had no gene match. The CDR3 sequence is 15 residues long. In DNA form, the CDR3 reads TGTGCCAGCAGCTTCAGCGGGGGGGCCGGGGAGACCCAGTACTTC. This translates into CASSFSGGAGETQYF.

V and J are TRBV6-5 and TRBJ1-2, with a possible D match to TRBD1 (6 bases). The CDR3 covers 15 residues. Germline V lookup: CDR1 MNHEY, CDR2 SVGAGI. Trimming took 6 bases from V and 3 from J, leaving 17 bases between them. CDR3 region: CASSSRGGEDYGYTF. CDR3 bases: TGTGCCAGCAGCAGTCGGGGGGGCGAAGACTATGGCTACACCTTC.

V gene TRBV5-1 combines with J gene TRBJ2-1; D possibly corresponds to TRBD2 (5 bases). Per the germline V gene, CDR1 is SGHRS and CDR2 is YFSETQ. There are 15 residues in the CDR3. The V end was cut by 3 bases, the J end by 3 bases, with 13 bases between. The CDR3 DNA sequence: TGCGCCAGCAGCTCCGGACTTGTGTACTACAATGAGCAGTTCTTC. Amino acid sequence: CASSSGLVYYNEQFF.

The chain combines TRBV28 with TRBJ1-2, with 7 nucleotides matching TRBD1. V shed 5 bases and J 1 base; nucleotides not matched to a gene: 7. CDR3 size: 15 residues. Germline-derived CDR1 and CDR2 are MDHEN and SYDVKM. The CDR3 sequence: CASSRPGGDNYGYTF. The CDR3 DNA follows: TGTGCCAGCAGTCGCCCAGGGGGTGATAACTATGGCTACACCTTC.

The chain combines TRBV11-2 with TRBJ2-1; D may be TRBD1 (7 bases). The V gene's germline CDR1 is SGHAT and CDR2 FQNNGV. The CDR3 totals 14 residues. Trimming took 8 bases from V and 4 from J, leaving 15 bases between them. CDR3 residues: CASGGTAYYNEQFF. CDR3 nucleotide sequence: TGTGCCAGCGGGGGGACAGCGTATTACAATGAGCAGTTCTTC.

The V call is TRBV7-6, the J call TRBJ2-1; 13 bases align to TRBD2. The CDR3 totals 20 residues. V shed 5 bases and J 0 bases; nucleotides not matched to a gene: 13. The germline V gene has CDR1 SGHVS and CDR2 FNYEAQ. CDR3: CASSPIPTSGGTRSYNEQFF. In DNA form, the CDR3 reads TGTGCCAGCAGCCCCATACCGACTAGCGGGGGGACCCGCTCCTACAATGAGCAGTTCTTC.

The chain carries TRBV6-5 and TRBJ2-7, with 9 bases lining up with TRBD1. There are 14 residues in the CDR3. CDR1 and CDR2 from the germline V gene are MNHEY and SVGAGI. V was clipped by 6 bases and J by 4 bases; unmatched bases: 7. The DNA of the CDR3 is TGTGCCAGCAGCCCCGGGACAGGGAAGTACGAGCAGTACTTC. This codes for CASSPGTGKYEQYF.

J is TRBJ2-7 and V is TRBV29-1; 14 nucleotides align to TRBD2. The junction had 6 bases not matched to a gene; V was cut back by 7 bases and J by 4 bases. Germline assignment: CDR1 SQVTM and CDR2 ANQGSEA. The length of the CDR3 is 14 residues. The CDR3 loop is CSARLAGGVYEQYF. The CDR3 region has the DNA TGCAGCGCCAGACTAGCGGGAGGGGTTTACGAGCAGTACTTC.

The J gene is TRBJ2-2, the V gene TRBV2; 9 nucleotides align to TRBD2. V lost 6 bases and J lost 6; bases outside the gene matches: 8. This CDR3 comprises 15 residues. Germline CDR1 reads SNHLY; CDR2 reads FYNNEI. CDR3 amino acids: CASSRAGGTAGELFF. CDR3 nucleotide sequence: TGTGCCAGCAGCCGAGCGGGGGGTACGGCCGGGGAGCTGTTTTTT.

The rearrangement uses TRBV5-1 and TRBJ1-1, with a tentative D call TRBD1 (6 bases). This CDR3 is built from 11 residues. Germline assignment: CDR1 SGHRS and CDR2 YFSETQ. Trimming took off 4 bases at V and 8 bases at J, with 9 bases between the two ends. The CDR3 loop reads CASSLGQEAFF. The CDR3 DNA sequence: TGCGCCAGCAGCCTCGGACAGGAAGCTTTCTTT.

Of note for this clone: The junction does not match germline at one end; this may be a read error. CDR3 in amino acids: CASSFTRDSYSYTF. CDR3 coding DNA: TGTGCCAGCAGCTTTACCCGGGACAGCTATAGCTACACCTTC. V and J are TRBV5-6 and TRBJ1-2; 7 bases map to TRBD1. The CDR3 covers 14 residues. The germline V gene has CDR1 SGHDT and CDR2 YYEEEE.

V and J are TRBV19 and TRBJ1-2, with 7 bases fitting TRBD1. The CDR3 has 14 residues. The ends lost 4 bases at V and 4 bases at J; junction bases unmatched: 6. Germline CDR1 and CDR2: LNHDA and SQIVND (reference sequence). The CDR3 reads CASSTETGTYGYTF. The CDR3, as DNA: TGTGCCAGTAGTACGGAGACAGGGACCTATGGCTACACCTTC.

The genes are TRBV5-6 and TRBJ2-1, with D perhaps matching TRBD1 (5 bases). V lost 4 bases to trimming and J lost 3 bases, with 8 bases between them. Looked up from germline, CDR1 is SGHDT and CDR2 is YYEEEE. This CDR3 is 13 amino acids long. In nucleotides, the CDR3 is TGTGCCAGCAGCGCGGACAACTACAATGAGCAGTTCTTC. Protein sequence: CASSADNYNEQFF. Full variable domain (rest looked up from reference TRBV5-6 and TRBJ2-1): DAGVTQSPTHLIKTRGQQVTLRCSPKSGHDTVSWYQQALGQGPQFIFQYYEEEERQRGNFPDRFSGHQFPNYSSELNVNALLLGDSALYLCASSADNYNEQFFGPGTRLTVL.

This sequence joins TRBV4-2 and TRBJ2-1, with 9 bases lining up with TRBD2. Germline V gene lookup returns CDR1 LGHNA and CDR2 YNFKEQ. This CDR3 is 14 amino acids long. V lost 2 bases and J lost 4; bases outside the gene matches: 0. As DNA, the CDR3 is TGTGCCAGCAGCCAAAGCGGGGGGTACAATGAGCAGTTCTTC. It translates to CASSQSGGYNEQFF.